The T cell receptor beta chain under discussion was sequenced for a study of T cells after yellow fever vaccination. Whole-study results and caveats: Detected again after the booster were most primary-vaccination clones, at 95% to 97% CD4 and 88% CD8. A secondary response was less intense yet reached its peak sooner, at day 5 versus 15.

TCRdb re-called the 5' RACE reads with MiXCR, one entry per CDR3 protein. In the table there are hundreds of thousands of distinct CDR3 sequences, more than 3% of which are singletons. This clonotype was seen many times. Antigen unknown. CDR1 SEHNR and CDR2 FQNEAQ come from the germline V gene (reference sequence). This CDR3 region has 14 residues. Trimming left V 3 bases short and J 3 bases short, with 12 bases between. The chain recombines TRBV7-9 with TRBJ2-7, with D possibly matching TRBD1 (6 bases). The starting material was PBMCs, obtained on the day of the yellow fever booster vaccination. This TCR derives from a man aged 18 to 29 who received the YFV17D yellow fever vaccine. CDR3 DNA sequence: TGTGCCAGCAGCTTTCGGACAGCTAGCTACGAGCAGTACTTC. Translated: CASSFRTASYEQYF.